The clone carrying this TCR beta chain appeared a few times. This entry comes from a study of quantifying T cell responses using KT2 cells. Overall study: TCR alpha and beta constant-region primers primed reverse transcription of RNA. Estimated efficiency of the T4 ligation step was above 9.5% under optimum conditions.

The germline V and J ends were trimmed by 6 bases and 3 bases, with 17 bases remaining between them. This CDR3 has 15 residues. Unfractionated PBMC were spiked with known numbers of KT2 clone cells. A range of KT2-to-PBMC ratios was made using fixed PBMC numbers. The cDNA 3' end received a ligated oligonucleotide with a UMI. The first PCR ran approximately 4 cycles with an equimolar RC1.1 and RC1.2 beta primer mix. TCRdb re-derived calls from the UMI-ligation and nested PCR reads in MiXCR, one entry per CDR3 protein. The sample has about 33,000 distinct CDR3 sequences; about a tenth are singletons. The genes are TRBV12-3 or TRBV12-4 and TRBJ2-5; D gene ambiguous. This clonotype was sampled from a human donor. Sequences were obtained from PBMCs spiked with cells of the T cell clone KT2. The CDR3 loop is CASSPRSAGKETQYF. The CDR3 DNA is TGTGCCAGCAGCCCCCGGAGTGCAGGAAAAGAGACCCAGTACTTC.